Shown below are 18 T cell receptor beta chains from a single sample sequenced in a study of spatial heterogeneity in lung cancer. TCRdb fed the 5' RACE reads into MiXCR, producing one record per CDR3 protein. The table lists approximately 40,000 distinct CDR3 sequences, roughly 8% of them singletons, with approximately 30% in the top ten. Documented time point: sample taken at primary tumor resection. Specimen: PBMCs, collected at surgery. Receptors originate from a male donor with early-stage non-small cell lung cancer.

A few counts support this clonotype. The V gene is TRBV25-1, the J gene TRBJ2-2; 10 bases match TRBD1. V trimming: 6 bases; J trimming: 5 bases; junction bases outside the gene matches: 3. This CDR3 is built from 14 residues. Germline V gene data show CDR1 as MGHDK and CDR2 as SYGVNS. Here the CDR3 DNA reads TGTGCCAGCAGAGGACAGGGGGGTACCGGGGAGCTGTTTTTT. Translating it yields CASRGQGGTGELFF.

This clonotype has ten or more counts. This rearrangement joins TRBV28 to TRBJ1-2; 9 bases line up with TRBD1. Looked up from germline, CDR1 is MDHEN and CDR2 is SYDVKM. The CDR3 runs to 15 residues. The V gene end was trimmed by 5 bases and the J gene end by 5 bases; junction bases not matched to a gene: 9. CDR3 nucleotide sequence: TGTGCCAGCAGTACCTCGACAGGGGGTATATATGGCTACACCTTC. This sequence encodes CASSTSTGGIYGYTF.

The J gene is TRBJ2-3, the V gene TRBV20-1, with 12 bases lining up with TRBD2. Unmatched junction bases numbered 3, after V lost 2 bases and J lost 9 bases. Germline-derived CDR1 and CDR2 are DFQATT and SNEGSKA (reference sequence). This CDR3 spans 13 amino acids. The CDR3 spells CSARPGLAGTQYF. The CDR3 nucleotides are TGCAGTGCTAGACCCGGACTAGCGGGGACGCAGTATTTT.

This chain links TRBV29-1 with TRBJ1-1; D remains ambiguous. V lost 0 bases to trimming and J lost 5 bases, with 10 bases between them. Germline V gives CDR1 SQVTM, CDR2 ANQGSEA. This CDR3 spans 13 amino acids. The CDR3: CSVEDRGGTEAFF. CDR3 coding DNA: TGCAGCGTTGAAGATCGGGGTGGGACTGAAGCTTTCTTT.

This clonotype occurred many times. This chain uses TRBV28 with TRBJ2-2; 7 bases match TRBD2. V lost 8 bases to trimming and J lost 1 base; unmatched junction nucleotides: 4. Germline V gene data show CDR1 as MDHEN and CDR2 as SYDVKM. CDR3 length: 14 amino acids. CDR3 coding DNA: TGTGCCAGCGGCCCGGGAGGGAACACCGGGGAGCTGTTTTTT. Its protein is CASGPGGNTGELFF.

This CDR3 reads CATSPGLRSSYEQYF. The CDR3 DNA is TGTGCCACCAGCCCGGGACTGAGAAGCTCCTACGAGCAGTACTTC. This sequence joins TRBV15 and TRBJ2-7; the D gene is possibly TRBD2 (6 bases). The germline V gene encodes CDR1 LNHNV and CDR2 YYDKDF (reference sequence). Trimming took off 5 bases at V and 0 bases at J, with 14 bases between the two ends. The length of the CDR3 is 15 residues.

This clonotype was recorded at least ten times. The rearrangement uses TRBV25-1 and TRBJ1-1, with TRBD1 identical over 10 bases. CDR1 and CDR2 from the germline V gene are MGHDK and SYGVNS. Germline trimming cut 6 bases from V and 1 base from J; bases unmatched to any gene: 8. This CDR3 comprises 16 residues. CDR3 loop: CASRPTGGAGNTEAFF. Here the CDR3 DNA reads TGTGCCAGCAGGCCGACAGGGGGCGCAGGGAACACTGAAGCTTTCTTT. Looking up the rest from reference TRBV25-1 and TRBJ1-1 gives the full variable domain: EADIYQTPRYLVIGTGKKITLECSQTMGHDKMYWYQQDPGMELHLIHYSYGVNSTEKGDLSSESTVSRIRTEHFPLTLESARPSHTSQYLCASRPTGGAGNTEAFFGQGTRLTVV.

This clonotype appeared once. The chain employs TRBV6-1 and TRBJ2-1; 12 bases match TRBD1. The V segment lost 8 bases and the J segment 9 bases; nucleotides outside the gene matches: 8. CDR1 is MNHNS and CDR2 is SASEGT in the germline V gene. The CDR3 contains 14 residues. In DNA, the CDR3 is TGTGCCAGCGCCCGCGGGACAGGGGGCGTTGAGCAGTTCTTC. This codes for CASARGTGGVEQFF.

This clonotype is medium-sized within its sample. The chain employs TRBV9 and TRBJ2-7; D may be TRBD1 or TRBD2 (5 bases each). The V and J ends lost 3 bases and 4 bases respectively, with 17 bases between them. Germline loops: CDR1 SGDLS, CDR2 YYNGEE. CDR3 length: 15 residues. In DNA, the CDR3 is TGTGCCAGCAGCGAAAGACCGGGACGCTCTTACGAGCAGTACTTC. The encoded protein is CASSERPGRSYEQYF.

This clonotype has ten or more counts. The chain has TRBV29-1 and TRBJ1-4; 7 bases agree with TRBD1. V lost 7 bases and J lost 6; bases outside the gene matches: 5. Germline assignment: CDR1 SQVTM and CDR2 ANQGSEA. The CDR3 totals 12 residues. CDR3: CSGRQGDEKLFF. For the CDR3, the DNA is TGCAGCGGAAGACAGGGAGATGAAAAACTGTTTTTT.

This clonotype appeared a few times. CDR3 sequence (DNA): TGTGCCAGCAGTTTAAATGGAGCAGGGACTGCTTTCTTT. Translating gives CASSLNGAGTAFF. V usage is TRBV27 and J usage is TRBJ1-1; tentatively, D is TRBD1 (5 bases). Germline V CDR1 and CDR2: MNHEY, SMNVEV (reference sequence). The CDR3 covers 13 residues. Trimming removed 2 bases at V and 11 bases at J, with 15 bases between.

This clonotype was observed many times. The V call is TRBV6-5, the J call TRBJ1-1, with 8 bases aligning to TRBD1. CDR1 is MNHEY, CDR2 SVGAGI, per germline. V gave up 3 bases and J gave up 5 bases; unmatched junction bases: 11. The CDR3 length is 16 residues. The CDR3 loop is CASSYSRVRGLTEAFF. Written as DNA, the CDR3 is TGTGCCAGCAGTTATAGTAGGGTCAGGGGGCTGACTGAAGCTTTCTTT.

This clonotype was counted at least ten times. V and J are TRBV28 and TRBJ2-3; 12 nucleotides align to TRBD2. The V segment lost 6 bases and the J segment 0 bases; nucleotides outside the gene matches: 4. The CDR3 is 16 residues long. Per the germline V gene, CDR1 is MDHEN and CDR2 is SYDVKM. The CDR3 is CASRDGLAGSTDTQYF. The CDR3 coding sequence is TGTGCCAGCAGGGACGGACTAGCGGGGAGCACAGATACGCAGTATTTT.

The sample holds a few counts of this clonotype. V and J are TRBV6-2 or TRBV6-3 and TRBJ2-1; 10 bases align to TRBD1. With 8 bases clipped from V and 6 bases from J, the junction kept 7 bases outside the gene matches. The CDR3 consists of 14 residues. Germline assignment: CDR1 MNHEY and CDR2 SVGEGT. CDR3 protein: CASYRQGAANEQFF. The CDR3 bases are TGTGCCAGCTATCGACAGGGGGCTGCCAATGAGCAGTTCTTC.

The chain joins TRBV18 to TRBJ1-2; D gene ambiguous. V was clipped by 4 bases and J by 8 bases, with 14 bases between them. CDR1 KGHSH and CDR2 LQKENI come from the germline V gene. The CDR3 consists of 13 residues. Here the CDR3 DNA reads TGTGCCAGCTCACGGACGGAGGTGCAGGGCTACACCTTC. Protein product: CASSRTEVQGYTF.

This clonotype was counted at least ten times. V and J are TRBV3-1 and TRBJ2-1; D is ambiguous. Germline CDR1 is LGHDT and CDR2 is YNNKEL (reference sequence). CDR3 length: 15 residues. Trimming shortened V by 1 base and J by 5 bases, and 12 bases separated the two germline ends. CDR3 nucleotide sequence: TGTGCCAGCAGCCAAGCTTTTGGTCCTAACAATGAGCAGTTCTTC. This sequence encodes CASSQAFGPNNEQFF.

A few counts support this clonotype. The chain carries TRBV19 and TRBJ1-3, with D unclear. Germline CDR1 and CDR2: LNHDA and SQIVND (reference sequence). V lost 7 bases and J lost 0, with 10 bases in between. This CDR3 region has 14 residues. CDR3 sequence (DNA): TGTGCCAGTAACCGACGGGACTCTGGAAACACCATATATTTT. It is translated as CASNRRDSGNTIYF.

In this sample, this clonotype turned up many times. The genes are TRBV5-4 and TRBJ2-3, with 7 positions matching TRBD1. Germline trimming cut 0 bases from V and 4 bases from J; bases unmatched to any gene: 2. This CDR3 is built from 14 residues. Looked up from germline, CDR1 is SGHNT and CDR2 is YYREEE (reference sequence). In DNA form, the CDR3 reads TGTGCCAGCAGCTTGGACCAGGGGGCAGATACGCAGTATTTT. It yields the protein CASSLDQGADTQYF.